The TCR beta chain under discussion was sequenced for a study of blood T cell repertoires in COVID-19. Study overall: T cells, B-cell-depleted T cells, or PBMCs supplied cDNA or gDNA.

All enrollees were about 18 to 89 years old and from 25 or so US areas. Each participant's cohort was designated according to participant-reported clinical history. Method: immunoSEQ multiplex PCR; TCRdb's copy keeps in-frame clones and lacks some. The data contain under 200,000 clones, roughly 82% of them singletons. The V gene's germline CDR1 is ENHRY and CDR2 SYGVKD. The CDR3 totals 17 residues. V trimming: 2 bases; J trimming: 8 bases; junction bases outside the gene matches: 11. Sequenced material: PBMCs or T cells enriched from blood (not recorded which). The chain employs TRBV10-3 and TRBJ1-6; 8 positions agree with TRBD1. This receptor was identified in a man aged 35 to 55 with acute COVID-19. The CDR3 nucleotides are TGTGCCATCAGTGAGAGTGAGACAGGGGCTGGAGATTCACCCCTCCACTTT. Translating gives CAISESETGAGDSPLHF.